This TCR beta chain stems from a study of cytomegalovirus exposure and HLA in healthy donors. The study, taken as a whole, reports: Cytomegalovirus-associated status was assigned to about 180 TCR beta chains. The classifier was said to identify cytomegalovirus status with high specificity and sensitivity. Generally TCR sequences proved uncommon, though certain public TCRs appeared in numerous donors.

About this clone itself: Its antigen is not known.

An approximately 120-subject validation cohort, separate from the roughly 670-subject first cohort, supplied the donors. Here immunoSEQ multiplex PCR was the method, and the copy in TCRdb shows in-frame clones only, minus some. This table has approximately 240,000 clones, about nine tenths appearing once. This CDR3 region has 15 residues. Trimming stripped 0 bases from V and 2 bases from J, with 8 bases between. The germline V gene encodes CDR1 MGHRA and CDR2 YSYEKL. This TCR came from a woman between 18 and 29 years old in good health and CMV-seronegative. V usage is TRBV4-1 and J usage is TRBJ1-3; unclear D gene. The sample consisted of PBMCs. The CDR3 nucleotides read TGCGCCAGCAGCCAAGAGGGCAGGACTGGAAACACCATATATTTT. Its protein product is CASSQEGRTGNTIYF.